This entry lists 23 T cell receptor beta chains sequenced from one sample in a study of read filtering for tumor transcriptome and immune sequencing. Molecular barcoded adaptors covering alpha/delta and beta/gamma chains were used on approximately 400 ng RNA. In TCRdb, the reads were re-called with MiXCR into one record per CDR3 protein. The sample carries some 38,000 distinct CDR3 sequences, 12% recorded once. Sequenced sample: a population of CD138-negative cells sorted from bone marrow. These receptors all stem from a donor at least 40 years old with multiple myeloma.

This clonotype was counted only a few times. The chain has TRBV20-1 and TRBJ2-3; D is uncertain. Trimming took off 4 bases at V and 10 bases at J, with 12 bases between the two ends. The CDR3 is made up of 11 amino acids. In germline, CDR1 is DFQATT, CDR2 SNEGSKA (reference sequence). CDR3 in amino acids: CSAMVPESQYF. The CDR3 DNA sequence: TGCAGTGCTATGGTACCTGAATCGCAGTATTTT.

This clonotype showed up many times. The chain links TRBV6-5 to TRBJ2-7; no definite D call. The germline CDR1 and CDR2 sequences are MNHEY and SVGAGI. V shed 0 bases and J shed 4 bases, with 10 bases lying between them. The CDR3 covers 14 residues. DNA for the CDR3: TGTGCCAGCAGTTACTCGGCCTGGGGATACGAGCAGTACTTC. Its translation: CASSYSAWGYEQYF.

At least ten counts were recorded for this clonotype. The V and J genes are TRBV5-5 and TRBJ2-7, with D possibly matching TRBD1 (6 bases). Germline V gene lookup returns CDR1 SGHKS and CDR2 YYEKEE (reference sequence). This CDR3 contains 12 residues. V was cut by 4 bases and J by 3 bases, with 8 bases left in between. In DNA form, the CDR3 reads TGTGCCAGCAGCCGGGACAACTACGAGCAGTACTTC. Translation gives CASSRDNYEQYF. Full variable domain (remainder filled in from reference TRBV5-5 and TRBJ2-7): DAGVTQSPTHLIKTRGQQVTLRCSPISGHKSVSWYQQVLGQGPQFIFQYYEKEERGRGNFPDRFSARQFPNYSSELNVNALLLGDSALYLCASSRDNYEQYFGPGTRLTVT.

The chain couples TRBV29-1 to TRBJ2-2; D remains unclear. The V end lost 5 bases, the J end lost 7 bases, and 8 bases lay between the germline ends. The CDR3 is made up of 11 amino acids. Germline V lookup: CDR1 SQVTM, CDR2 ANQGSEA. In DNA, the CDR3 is TGCAGCGTTCCTACGGGCGGGGAGCTGTTTTTT. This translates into CSVPTGGELFF.

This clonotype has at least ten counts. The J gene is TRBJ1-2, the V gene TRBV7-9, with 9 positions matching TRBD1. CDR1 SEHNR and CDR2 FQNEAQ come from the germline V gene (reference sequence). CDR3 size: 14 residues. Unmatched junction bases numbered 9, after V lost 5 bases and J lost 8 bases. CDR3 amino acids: CASSPLDRGDGYTF. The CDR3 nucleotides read TGTGCCAGCAGCCCCCTCGACAGGGGGGACGGCTACACCTTC.

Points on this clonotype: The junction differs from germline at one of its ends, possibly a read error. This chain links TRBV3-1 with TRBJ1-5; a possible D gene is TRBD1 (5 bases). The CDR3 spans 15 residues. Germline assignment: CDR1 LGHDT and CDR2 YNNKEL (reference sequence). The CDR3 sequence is CASRQEGRDNQPQHF. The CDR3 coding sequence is TGTGCCAGCCGCCAGGAGGGACGGGACAATCAGCCCCAGCATTTT.

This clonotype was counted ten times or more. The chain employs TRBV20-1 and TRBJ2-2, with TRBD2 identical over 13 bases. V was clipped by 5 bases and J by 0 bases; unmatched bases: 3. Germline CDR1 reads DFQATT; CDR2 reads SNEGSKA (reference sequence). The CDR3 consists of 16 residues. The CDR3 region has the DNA TGCAGTGCTCATGGACTAGCGGGGGCGAACACCGGGGAGCTGTTTTTT. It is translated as CSAHGLAGANTGELFF.

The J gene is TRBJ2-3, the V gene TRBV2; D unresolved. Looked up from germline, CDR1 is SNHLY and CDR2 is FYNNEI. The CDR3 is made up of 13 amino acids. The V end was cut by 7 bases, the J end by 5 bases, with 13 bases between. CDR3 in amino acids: CASTPGRGDTQYF. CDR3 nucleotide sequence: TGTGCCAGCACCCCAGGTCGTGGAGATACGCAGTATTTT.

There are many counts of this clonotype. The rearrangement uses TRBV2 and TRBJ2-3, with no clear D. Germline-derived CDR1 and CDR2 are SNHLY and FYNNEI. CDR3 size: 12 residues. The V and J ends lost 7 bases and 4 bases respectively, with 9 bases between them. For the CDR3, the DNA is TGTGCCAGCATAGATGACTCAGATACGCAGTATTTT. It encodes CASIDDSDTQYF. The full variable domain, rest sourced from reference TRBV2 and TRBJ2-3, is EPEVTQTPSHQVTQMGQEVILRCVPISNHLYFYWYRQILGQKVEFLVSFYNNEISEKSEIFDDQFSVERPDGSNFTLKIRSTKLEDSAMYFCASIDDSDTQYFGPGTRLTVL.

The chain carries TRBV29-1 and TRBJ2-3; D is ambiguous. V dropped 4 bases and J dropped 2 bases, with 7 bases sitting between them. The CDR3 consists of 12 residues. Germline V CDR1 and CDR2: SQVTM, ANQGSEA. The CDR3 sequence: CSVAGFTDTQYF. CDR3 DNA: TGCAGCGTTGCTGGATTCACAGATACGCAGTATTTT.

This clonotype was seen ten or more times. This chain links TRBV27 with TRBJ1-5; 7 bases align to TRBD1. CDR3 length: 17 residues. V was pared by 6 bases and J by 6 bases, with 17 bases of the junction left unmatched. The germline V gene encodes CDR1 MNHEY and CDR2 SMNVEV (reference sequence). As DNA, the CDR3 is TGTGCCAGCAGACCCCTATCCATTGGACAGGTGAGTCAGCCCCAGCATTTT. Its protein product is CASRPLSIGQVSQPQHF.

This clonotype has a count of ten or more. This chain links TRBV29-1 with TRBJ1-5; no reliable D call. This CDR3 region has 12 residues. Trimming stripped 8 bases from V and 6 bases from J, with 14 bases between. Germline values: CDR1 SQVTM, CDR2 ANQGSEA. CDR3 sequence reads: CSTRTGGQPQHF. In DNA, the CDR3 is TGCAGCACGAGAACGGGCGGTCAGCCCCAGCATTTT.

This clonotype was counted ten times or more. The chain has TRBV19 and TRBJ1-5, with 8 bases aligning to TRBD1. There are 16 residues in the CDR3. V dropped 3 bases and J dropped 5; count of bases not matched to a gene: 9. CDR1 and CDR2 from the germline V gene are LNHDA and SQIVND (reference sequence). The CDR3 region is CASSIGTGPLDQPQHF. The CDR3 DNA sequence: TGTGCCAGTAGTATCGGGACAGGCCCCTTGGATCAGCCCCAGCATTTT.

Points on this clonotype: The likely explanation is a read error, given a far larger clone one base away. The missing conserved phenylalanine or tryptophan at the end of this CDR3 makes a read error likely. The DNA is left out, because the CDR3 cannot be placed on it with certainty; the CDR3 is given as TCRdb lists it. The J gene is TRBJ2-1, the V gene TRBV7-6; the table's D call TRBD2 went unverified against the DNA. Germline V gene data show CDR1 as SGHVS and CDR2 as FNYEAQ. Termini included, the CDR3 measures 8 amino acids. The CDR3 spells CASALVFS.

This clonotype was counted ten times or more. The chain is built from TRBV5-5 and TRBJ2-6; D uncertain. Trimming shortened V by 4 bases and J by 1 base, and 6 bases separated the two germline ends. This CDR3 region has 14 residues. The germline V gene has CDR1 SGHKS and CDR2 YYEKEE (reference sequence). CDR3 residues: CASSTRSGANVLTF. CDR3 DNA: TGTGCCAGCAGCACGCGGTCTGGGGCCAACGTCCTGACTTTC.

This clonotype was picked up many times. CDR3 DNA sequence: TGTGCCAGCAGTTTGGCCTACAATGAGCAGTTCTTC. Residues: CASSLAYNEQFF. The chain couples TRBV28 to TRBJ2-1; D ambiguous. Looked up from germline, CDR1 is MDHEN and CDR2 is SYDVKM. V gave up 3 bases and J gave up 2 bases, with 2 bases separating them. This CDR3 is 12 amino acids long.

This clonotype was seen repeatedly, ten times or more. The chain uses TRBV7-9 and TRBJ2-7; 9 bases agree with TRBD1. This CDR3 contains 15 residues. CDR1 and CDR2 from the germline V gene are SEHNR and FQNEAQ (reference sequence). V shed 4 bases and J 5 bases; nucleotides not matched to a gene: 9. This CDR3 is CASSWVWDRDNEQYF. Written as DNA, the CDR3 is TGTGCCAGCAGCTGGGTTTGGGACAGGGACAACGAGCAGTACTTC.

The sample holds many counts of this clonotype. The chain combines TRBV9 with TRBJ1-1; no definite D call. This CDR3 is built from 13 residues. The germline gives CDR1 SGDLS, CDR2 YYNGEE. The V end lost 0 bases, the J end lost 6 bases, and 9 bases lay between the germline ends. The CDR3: CASSVGIGAEAFF. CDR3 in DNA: TGTGCCAGCAGCGTAGGTATCGGGGCTGAAGCTTTCTTT.

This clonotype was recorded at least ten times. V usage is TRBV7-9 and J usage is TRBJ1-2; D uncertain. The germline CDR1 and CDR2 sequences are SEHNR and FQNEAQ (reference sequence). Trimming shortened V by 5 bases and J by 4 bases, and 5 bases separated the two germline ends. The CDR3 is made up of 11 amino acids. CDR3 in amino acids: CASSGSYGYTF. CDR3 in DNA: TGTGCCAGCAGCGGGAGCTATGGCTACACCTTC.

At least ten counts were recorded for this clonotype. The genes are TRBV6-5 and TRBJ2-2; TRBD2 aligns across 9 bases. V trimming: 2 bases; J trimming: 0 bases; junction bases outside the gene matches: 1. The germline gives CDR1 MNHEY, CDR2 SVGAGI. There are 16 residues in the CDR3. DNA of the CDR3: TGTGCCAGCAGTTACGGACTAGCGACGAACACCGGGGAGCTGTTTTTT. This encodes CASSYGLATNTGELFF.

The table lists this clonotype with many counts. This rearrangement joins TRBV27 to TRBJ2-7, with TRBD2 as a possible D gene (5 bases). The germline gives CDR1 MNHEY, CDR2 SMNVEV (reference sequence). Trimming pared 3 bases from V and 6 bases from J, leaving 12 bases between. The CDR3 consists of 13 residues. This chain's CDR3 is CASSFHRGSEQYF. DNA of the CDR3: TGTGCCAGCAGTTTCCACAGAGGGTCCGAGCAGTACTTC.

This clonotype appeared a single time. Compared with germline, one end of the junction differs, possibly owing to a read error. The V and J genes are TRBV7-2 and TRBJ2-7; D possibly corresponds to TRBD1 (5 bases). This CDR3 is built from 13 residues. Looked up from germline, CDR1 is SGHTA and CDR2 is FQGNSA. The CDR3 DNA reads TGCGCCAGCAGCTTTGCCTCAGGGTACAAGCAGTACTTC. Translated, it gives CASSFASGYKQYF.

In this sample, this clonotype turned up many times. The CDR3 region is CASSLTAAALVGTQYF. The CDR3 DNA sequence: TGTGCCAGCAGCTTAACGGCTGCCGCCCTCGTTGGTACGCAGTATTTT. The chain joins TRBV7-2 to TRBJ2-3, with D unresolved. V gave up 2 bases and J gave up 8 bases, with 20 bases separating them. The CDR3 has 16 amino acids. Germline CDR1 and CDR2: SGHTA and FQGNSA. The full variable domain, completed using reference TRBV7-2 and TRBJ2-3, is GAGVSQSPSNKVTEKGKDVELRCDPISGHTALYWYRQSLGQGLEFLIYFQGNSAPDKSGLPSDRFSAERTGGSVSTLTIQRTQQEDSAVYLCASSLTAAALVGTQYFGPGTRLTVL.